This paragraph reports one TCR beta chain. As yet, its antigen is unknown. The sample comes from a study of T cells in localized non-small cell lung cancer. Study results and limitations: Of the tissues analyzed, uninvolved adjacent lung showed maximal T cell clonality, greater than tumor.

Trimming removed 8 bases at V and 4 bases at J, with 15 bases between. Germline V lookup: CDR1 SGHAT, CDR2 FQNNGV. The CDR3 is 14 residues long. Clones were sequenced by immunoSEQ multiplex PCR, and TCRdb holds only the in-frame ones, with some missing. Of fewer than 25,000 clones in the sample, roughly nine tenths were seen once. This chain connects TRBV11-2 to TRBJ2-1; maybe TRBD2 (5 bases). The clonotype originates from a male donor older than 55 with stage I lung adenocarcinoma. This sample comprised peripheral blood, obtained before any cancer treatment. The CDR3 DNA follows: TGTGCCAGCGAGGAGGCTTGGGGATACAATGAGCAGTTCTTC. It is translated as CASEEAWGYNEQFF.